This T cell receptor beta chain was documented in a study of T cell changes during pregnancy in multiple sclerosis. CDR3 length equals 13 residues. The V gene end was trimmed by 5 bases and the J gene end by 7 bases; junction bases not matched to a gene: 5. Looked up from germline, CDR1 is GTSNPN and CDR2 is SVGIG (reference sequence). This clone was counted a single time. Libraries were prepared by immunoSEQ multiplex PCR; TCRdb keeps only in-frame clonotypes and omits some of them. The sample carries some 120,000 clones, 92% recorded once. The chain employs TRBV30 and TRBJ1-4, with 9 bases fitting TRBD1. The sequence came from a female donor with multiple sclerosis, enrolled in a pregnancy study. The specimen comprised peripheral blood, sampled in the third trimester of pregnancy. This CDR3 reads CAWLTGQGEKLFF. The CDR3 DNA reads TGTGCCTGGCTAACGGGACAGGGTGAAAAACTGTTTTTT.